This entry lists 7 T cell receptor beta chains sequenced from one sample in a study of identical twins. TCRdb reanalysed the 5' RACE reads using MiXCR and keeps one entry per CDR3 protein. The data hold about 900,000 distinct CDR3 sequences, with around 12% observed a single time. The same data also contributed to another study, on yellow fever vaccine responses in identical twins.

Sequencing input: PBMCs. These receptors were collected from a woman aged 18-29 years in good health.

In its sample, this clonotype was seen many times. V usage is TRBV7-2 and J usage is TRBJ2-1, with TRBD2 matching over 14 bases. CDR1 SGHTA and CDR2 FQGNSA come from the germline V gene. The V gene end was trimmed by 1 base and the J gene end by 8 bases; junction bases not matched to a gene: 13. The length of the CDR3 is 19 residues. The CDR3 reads CASSLVNPGLAGVSDEQFF. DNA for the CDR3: TGTGCCAGCAGCTTAGTCAACCCGGGACTAGCGGGGGTTAGCGATGAGCAGTTCTTC. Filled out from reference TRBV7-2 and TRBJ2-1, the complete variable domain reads GAGVSQSPSNKVTEKGKDVELRCDPISGHTALYWYRQSLGQGLEFLIYFQGNSAPDKSGLPSDRFSAERTGGSVSTLTIQRTQQEDSAVYLCASSLVNPGLAGVSDEQFFGPGTRLTVL.

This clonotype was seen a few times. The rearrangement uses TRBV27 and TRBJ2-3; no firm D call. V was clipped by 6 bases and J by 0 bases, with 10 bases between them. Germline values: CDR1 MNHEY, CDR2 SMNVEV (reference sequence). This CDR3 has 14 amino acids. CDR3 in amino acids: CASRVQISTDTQYF. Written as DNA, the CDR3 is TGTGCCAGCAGGGTACAGATAAGCACAGATACGCAGTATTTT.

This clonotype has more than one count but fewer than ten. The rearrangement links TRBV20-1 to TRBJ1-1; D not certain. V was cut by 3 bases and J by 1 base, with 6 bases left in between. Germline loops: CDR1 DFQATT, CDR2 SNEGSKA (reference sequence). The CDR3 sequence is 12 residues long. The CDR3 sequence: CSARTRNTEAFF. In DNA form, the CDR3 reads TGCAGTGCTAGGACCAGGAACACTGAAGCTTTCTTT.

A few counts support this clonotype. The DNA of the CDR3 is TGTGCCAGCAGCTTAACGGGACTAGCGCCCGTGAGCTCCTACAATGAGCAGTTCTTC. Amino acid sequence: CASSLTGLAPVSSYNEQFF. V is TRBV5-4 and J is TRBJ2-1; TRBD2 matches at 10 bases. This CDR3 comprises 19 residues. V was pared by 2 bases and J by 0 bases, with 11 bases of the junction left unmatched. CDR1 and CDR2 (germline): SGHNT, YYREEE (reference sequence).

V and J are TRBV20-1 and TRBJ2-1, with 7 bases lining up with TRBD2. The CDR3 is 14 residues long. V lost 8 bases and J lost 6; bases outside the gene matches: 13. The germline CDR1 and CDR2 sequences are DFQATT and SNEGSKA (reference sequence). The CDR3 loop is CSPSGAGVGNEQFF. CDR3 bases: TGCAGTCCAAGCGGGGCGGGAGTGGGCAATGAGCAGTTCTTC.

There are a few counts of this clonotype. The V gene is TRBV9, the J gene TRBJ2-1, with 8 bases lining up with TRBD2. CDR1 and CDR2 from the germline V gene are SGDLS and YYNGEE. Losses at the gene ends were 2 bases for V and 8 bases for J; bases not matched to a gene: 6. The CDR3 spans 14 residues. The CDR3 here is CASSVSGAWDEQFF. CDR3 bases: TGTGCCAGCAGCGTTAGCGGGGCCTGGGATGAGCAGTTCTTC.

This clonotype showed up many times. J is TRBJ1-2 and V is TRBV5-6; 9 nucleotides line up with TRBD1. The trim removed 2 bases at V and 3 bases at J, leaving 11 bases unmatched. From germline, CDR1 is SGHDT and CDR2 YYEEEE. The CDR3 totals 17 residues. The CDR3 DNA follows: TGTGCCAGCAGCTTACAACCGGGACAGGGATTTGACTATGGCTACACCTTC. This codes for CASSLQPGQGFDYGYTF.